This T cell receptor beta chain was sequenced for a study of shared clonotypes between healthy human individuals. Study-level information: CD8 memory received one plate per donor, CD8 naive two, CD4 memory three and CD4 naive three.

Overall study findings and caveats: For naive CD4 cells, around 5% of clonotypes were shared across a handful of donors. In general, naive subsets displayed greater estimated richness than memory subsets did.

Splitting of CD4+ cells produced CD45RA+ naive and CD45RA-negative memory subsets. Assay used: immunoSEQ multiplex PCR; TCRdb lists only in-frame clones, some missing. The sample has over a million clones, around 78% seen once. With regard to this clone: Its antigen is still unknown.

The CDR3 contains 15 residues. The V and J ends lost 0 bases and 8 bases respectively, with 16 bases between them. Germline V lookup: CDR1 LGHNA, CDR2 YNFKEQ. V usage is TRBV4-2 and J usage is TRBJ1-2; D unresolved. This clonotype originated in a man aged 18 to 29 in good health. Some clones in this sample may be carry-over from other donors' samples. Sample: memory CD4+ T cells from PBMCs. Subset in this sample: CD45RA-negative fraction. The CDR3 nucleotides are TGTGCCAGCAGCCAAGAAGGCCGGGGTCGAGAGGGCTACACCTTC. Translation: CASSQEGRGREGYTF.